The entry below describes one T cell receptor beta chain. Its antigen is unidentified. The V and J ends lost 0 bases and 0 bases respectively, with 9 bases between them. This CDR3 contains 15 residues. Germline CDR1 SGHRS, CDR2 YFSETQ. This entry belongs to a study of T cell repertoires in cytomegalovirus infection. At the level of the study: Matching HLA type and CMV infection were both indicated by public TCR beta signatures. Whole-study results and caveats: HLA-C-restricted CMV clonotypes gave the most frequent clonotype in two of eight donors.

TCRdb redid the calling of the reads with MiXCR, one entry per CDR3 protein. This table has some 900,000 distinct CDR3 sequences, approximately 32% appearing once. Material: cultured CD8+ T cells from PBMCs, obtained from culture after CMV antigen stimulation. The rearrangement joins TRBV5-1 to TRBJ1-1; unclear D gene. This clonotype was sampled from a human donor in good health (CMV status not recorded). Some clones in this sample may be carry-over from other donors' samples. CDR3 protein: CASSLEWALNTEAFF. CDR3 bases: TGCGCCAGCAGCTTGGAATGGGCGTTGAACACTGAAGCTTTCTTT.